This TCR beta chain comes out of a study of somatic mutations in cytotoxic T cells in rheumatoid arthritis. Sequencing was performed with immunoSEQ multiplex PCR; in TCRdb, only in-frame clones are kept and a portion is missing. The sample records 25,000 to 30,000 clones, about 80% being singletons. V gave up 7 bases and J gave up 0 bases, with 16 bases separating them. The CDR3 is 15 amino acids. The V gene's germline CDR1 is MNHNY and CDR2 SVGAGI (reference sequence). This receptor was identified in a man over 45 in good health. The sequenced material came from CD8+ T cells sorted from blood. The chain joins TRBV6-6 to TRBJ2-7; D possibly corresponds to TRBD2 (6 bases). The chain's CDR3 is CASTPGDFHSYEQYF. The DNA of the CDR3 is TGTGCCAGCACACCGGGGGACTTTCACTCCTACGAGCAGTACTTC.